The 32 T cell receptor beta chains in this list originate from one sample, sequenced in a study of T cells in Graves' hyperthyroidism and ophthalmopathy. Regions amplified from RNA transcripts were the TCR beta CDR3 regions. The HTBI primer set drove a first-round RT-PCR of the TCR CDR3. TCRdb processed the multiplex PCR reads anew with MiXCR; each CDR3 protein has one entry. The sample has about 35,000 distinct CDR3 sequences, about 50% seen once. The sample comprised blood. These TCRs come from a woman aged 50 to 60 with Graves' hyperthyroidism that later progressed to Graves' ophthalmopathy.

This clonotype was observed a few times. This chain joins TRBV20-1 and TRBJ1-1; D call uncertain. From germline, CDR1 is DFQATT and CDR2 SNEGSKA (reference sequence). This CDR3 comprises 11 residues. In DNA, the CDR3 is TGCGGCGGCGGGCCAGGCACTGAAGCTTTCTTT. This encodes CGGGPGTEAFF.

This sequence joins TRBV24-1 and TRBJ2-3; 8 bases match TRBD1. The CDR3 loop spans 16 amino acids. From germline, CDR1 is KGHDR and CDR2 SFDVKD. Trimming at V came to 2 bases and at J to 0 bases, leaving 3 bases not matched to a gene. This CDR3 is CATSDWDRTSTDTQYF. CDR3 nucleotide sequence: TGTGCCACCAGTGATTGGGACAGGACTAGCACAGATACGCAGTATTTT.

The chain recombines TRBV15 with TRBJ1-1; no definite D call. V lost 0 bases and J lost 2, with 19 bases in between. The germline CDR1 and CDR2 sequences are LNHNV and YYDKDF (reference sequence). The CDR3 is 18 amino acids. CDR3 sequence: CATSRDWADSPTNTEAFF. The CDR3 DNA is TGTGCCACCAGCAGAGATTGGGCAGACTCCCCGACCAACACTGAAGCTTTCTTT.

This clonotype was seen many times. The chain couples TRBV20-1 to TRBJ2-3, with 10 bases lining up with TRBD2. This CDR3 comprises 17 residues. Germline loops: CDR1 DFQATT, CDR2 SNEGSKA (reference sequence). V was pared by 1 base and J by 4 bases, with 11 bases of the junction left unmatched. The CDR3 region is CSARVSASGRIADTQYF. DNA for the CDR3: TGCAGTGCTAGAGTATCGGCTAGCGGGAGAATAGCAGATACGCAGTATTTT.

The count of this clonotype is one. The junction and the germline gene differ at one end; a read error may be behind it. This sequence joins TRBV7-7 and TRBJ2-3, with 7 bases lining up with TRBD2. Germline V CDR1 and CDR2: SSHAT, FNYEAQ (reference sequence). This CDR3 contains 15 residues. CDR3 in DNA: TGTGCTAGCAGCCTGAGGGAGGGAAACACAGATACGCAGTATTTT. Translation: CASSLREGNTDTQYF.

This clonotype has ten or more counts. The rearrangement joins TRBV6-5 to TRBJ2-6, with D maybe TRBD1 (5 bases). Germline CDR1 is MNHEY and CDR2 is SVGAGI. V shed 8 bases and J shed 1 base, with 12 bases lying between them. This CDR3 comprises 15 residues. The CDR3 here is CASGSGISGANVLTF. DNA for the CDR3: TGTGCCAGCGGGTCAGGGATTTCTGGGGCCAACGTCCTGACTTTC.

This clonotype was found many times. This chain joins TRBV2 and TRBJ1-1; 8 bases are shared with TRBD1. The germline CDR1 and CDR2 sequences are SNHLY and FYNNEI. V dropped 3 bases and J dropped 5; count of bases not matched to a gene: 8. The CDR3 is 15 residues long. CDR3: CASSEGRGLGTEAFF. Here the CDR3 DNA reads TGTGCCAGCAGTGAGGGCAGGGGGCTTGGGACTGAAGCTTTCTTT.

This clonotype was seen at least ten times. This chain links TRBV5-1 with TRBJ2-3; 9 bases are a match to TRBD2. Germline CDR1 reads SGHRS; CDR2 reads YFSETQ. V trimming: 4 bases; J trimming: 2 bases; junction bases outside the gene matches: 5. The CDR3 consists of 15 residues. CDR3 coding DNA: TGCGCCAGCAGCCCGGGACTAGCCCACACAGATACGCAGTATTTT. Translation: CASSPGLAHTDTQYF. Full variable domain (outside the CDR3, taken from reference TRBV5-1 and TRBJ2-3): KAGVTQTPRYLIKTRGQQVTLSCSPISGHRSVSWYQQTPGQGLQFLFEYFSETQRNKGNFPGRFSGRQFSNSRSEMNVSTLELGDSALYLCASSPGLAHTDTQYFGPGTRLTVL.

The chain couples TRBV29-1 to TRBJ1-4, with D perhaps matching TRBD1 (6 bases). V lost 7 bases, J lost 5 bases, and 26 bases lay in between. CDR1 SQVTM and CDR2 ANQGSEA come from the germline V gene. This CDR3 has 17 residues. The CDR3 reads CSAARGREAGRNEKLFF. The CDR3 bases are TGCAGCGCAGCCCGGGGGCGGGAGGCAGGGAGGAATGAAAAACTGTTTTTT.

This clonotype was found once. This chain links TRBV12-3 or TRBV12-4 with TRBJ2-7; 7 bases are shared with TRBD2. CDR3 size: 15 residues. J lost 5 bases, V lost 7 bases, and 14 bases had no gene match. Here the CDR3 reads CASTTSGAGVNEQYF. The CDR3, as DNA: TGTGCCAGCACAACATCCGGGGCGGGAGTAAACGAGCAGTACTTC.

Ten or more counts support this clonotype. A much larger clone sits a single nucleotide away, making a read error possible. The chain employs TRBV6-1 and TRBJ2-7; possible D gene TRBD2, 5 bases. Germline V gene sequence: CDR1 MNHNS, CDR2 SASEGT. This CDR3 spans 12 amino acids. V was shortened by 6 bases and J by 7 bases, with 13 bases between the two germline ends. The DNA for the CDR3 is TGTGCCAGCAGAAGACCTCCGGGGGAGCAGTACTTC. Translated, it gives CASRRPPGEQYF.

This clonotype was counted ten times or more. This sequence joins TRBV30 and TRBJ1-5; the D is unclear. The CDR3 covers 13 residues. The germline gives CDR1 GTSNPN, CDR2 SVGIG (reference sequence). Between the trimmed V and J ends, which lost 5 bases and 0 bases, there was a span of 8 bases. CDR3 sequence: CAWARNSNQPQHF. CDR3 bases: TGTGCCTGGGCTCGGAATAGCAATCAGCCCCAGCATTTT.

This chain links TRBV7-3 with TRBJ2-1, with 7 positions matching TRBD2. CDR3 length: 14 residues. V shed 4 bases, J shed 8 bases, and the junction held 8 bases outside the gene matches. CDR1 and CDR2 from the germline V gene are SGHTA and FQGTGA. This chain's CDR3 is CASSYGGSNYEQFF. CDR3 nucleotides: TGTGCCAGCAGCTACGGCGGGAGTAATTATGAGCAGTTCTTC.

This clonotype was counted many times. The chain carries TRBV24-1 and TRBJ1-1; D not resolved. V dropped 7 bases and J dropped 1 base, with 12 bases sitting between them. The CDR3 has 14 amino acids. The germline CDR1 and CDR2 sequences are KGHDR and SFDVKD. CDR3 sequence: CATRPRTGNTEAFF. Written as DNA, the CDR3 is TGTGCCACCAGGCCTCGGACGGGGAACACTGAAGCTTTCTTT.

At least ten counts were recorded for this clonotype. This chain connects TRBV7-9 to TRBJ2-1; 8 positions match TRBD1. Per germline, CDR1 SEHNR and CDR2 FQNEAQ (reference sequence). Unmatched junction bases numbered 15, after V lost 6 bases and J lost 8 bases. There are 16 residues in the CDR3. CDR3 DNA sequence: TGTGCCAGCAGAGAGACATGGACAGGGAATTTTCATGAGCAGTTCTTC. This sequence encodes CASRETWTGNFHEQFF.

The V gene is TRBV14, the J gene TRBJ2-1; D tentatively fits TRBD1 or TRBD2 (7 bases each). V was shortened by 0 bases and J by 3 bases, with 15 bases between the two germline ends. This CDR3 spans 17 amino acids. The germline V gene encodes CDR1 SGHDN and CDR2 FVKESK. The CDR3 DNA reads TGTGCCAGCAGCCAAGAAGGGGGGGACAGCTTCTACAATGAGCAGTTCTTC. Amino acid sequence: CASSQEGGDSFYNEQFF.

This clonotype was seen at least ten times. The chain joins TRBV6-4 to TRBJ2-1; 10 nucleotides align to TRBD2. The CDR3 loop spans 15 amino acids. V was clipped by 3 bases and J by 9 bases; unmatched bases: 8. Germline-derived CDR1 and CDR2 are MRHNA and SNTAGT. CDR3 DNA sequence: TGTGCCAGCAGTGAGCTAGCGGGAGCTTCGGGTGAGCAGTTCTTC. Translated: CASSELAGASGEQFF.

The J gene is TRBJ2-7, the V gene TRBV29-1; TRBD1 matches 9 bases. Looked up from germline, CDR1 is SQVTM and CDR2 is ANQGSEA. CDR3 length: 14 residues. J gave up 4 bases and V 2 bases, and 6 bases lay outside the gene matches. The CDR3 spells CSVERGTGLYEQYF. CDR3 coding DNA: TGCAGCGTTGAAAGGGGGACAGGGCTTTACGAGCAGTACTTC.

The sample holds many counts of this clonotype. CDR3 nucleotide sequence: TGCAGTGCTACACCGTTAGGTCACAATGAGCAGTTCTTC. It codes for CSATPLGHNEQFF. The genes are TRBV20-1 and TRBJ2-1; D unclear. The germline V and J ends were trimmed by 4 bases and 5 bases, with 12 bases remaining between them. The CDR3 runs 13 residues. Germline CDR1 is DFQATT and CDR2 is SNEGSKA (reference sequence).

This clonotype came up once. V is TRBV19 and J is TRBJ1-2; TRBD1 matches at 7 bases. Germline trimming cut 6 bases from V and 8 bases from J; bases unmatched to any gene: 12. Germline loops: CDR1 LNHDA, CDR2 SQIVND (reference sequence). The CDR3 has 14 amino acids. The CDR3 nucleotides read TGTGCCAGTAGGTCGATGGACAGGTTCGGCGGCTACACCTTC. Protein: CASRSMDRFGGYTF.

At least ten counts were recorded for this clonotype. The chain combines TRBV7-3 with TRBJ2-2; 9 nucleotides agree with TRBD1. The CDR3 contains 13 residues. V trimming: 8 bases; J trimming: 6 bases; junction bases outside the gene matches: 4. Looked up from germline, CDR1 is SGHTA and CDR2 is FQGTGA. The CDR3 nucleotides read TGTGCCAGCCGACAGGGGGGGCCCGGGGAGCTGTTTTTT. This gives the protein CASRQGGPGELFF.

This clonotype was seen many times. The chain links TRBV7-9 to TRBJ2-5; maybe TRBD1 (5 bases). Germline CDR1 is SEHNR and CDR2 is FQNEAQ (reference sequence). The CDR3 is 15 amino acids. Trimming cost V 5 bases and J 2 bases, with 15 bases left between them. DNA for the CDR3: TGTGCCAGCAGCCATCAACAGGAAAAACAAGAGACCCAGTACTTC. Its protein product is CASSHQQEKQETQYF.

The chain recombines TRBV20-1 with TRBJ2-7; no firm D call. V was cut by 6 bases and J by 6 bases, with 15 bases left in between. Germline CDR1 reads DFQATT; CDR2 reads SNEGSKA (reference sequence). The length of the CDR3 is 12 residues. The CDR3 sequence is CSASSVVCEQYF. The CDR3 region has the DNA TGCAGTGCCAGCAGTGTAGTCTGCGAGCAGTACTTC.

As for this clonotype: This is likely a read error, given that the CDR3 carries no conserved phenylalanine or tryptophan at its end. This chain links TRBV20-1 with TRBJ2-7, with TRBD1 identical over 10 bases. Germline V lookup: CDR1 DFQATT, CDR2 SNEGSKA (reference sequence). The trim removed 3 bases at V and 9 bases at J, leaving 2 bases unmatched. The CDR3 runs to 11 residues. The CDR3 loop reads CSASRDRGQYL. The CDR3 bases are TGCAGTGCTAGCCGGGACAGGGGGCAGTACCTC.

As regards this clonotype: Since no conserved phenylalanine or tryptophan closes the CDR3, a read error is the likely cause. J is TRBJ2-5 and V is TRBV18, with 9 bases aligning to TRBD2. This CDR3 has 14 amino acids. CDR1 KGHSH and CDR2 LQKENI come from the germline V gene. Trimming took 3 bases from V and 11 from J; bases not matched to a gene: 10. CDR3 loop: CASSPLREGDTQYS. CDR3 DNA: TGTGCCAGCTCACCTCTGCGGGAGGGTGATACGCAGTACTCC.

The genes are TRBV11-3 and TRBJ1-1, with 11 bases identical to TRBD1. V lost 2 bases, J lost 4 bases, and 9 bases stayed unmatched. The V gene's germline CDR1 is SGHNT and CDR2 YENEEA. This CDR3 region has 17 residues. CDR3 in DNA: TGTGCCAGCAGCTTAACCGGGACAGGGGGGTCGGGCACTGAAGCTTTCTTT. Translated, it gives CASSLTGTGGSGTEAFF. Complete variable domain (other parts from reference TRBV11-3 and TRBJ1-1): EAGVVQSPRYKIIEKKQPVAFWCNPISGHNTLYWYLQNLGQGPELLIRYENEEAVDDSQLPKDRFSAERLKGVDSTLKIQPAELGDSAVYLCASSLTGTGGSGTEAFFGQGTRLTVV.

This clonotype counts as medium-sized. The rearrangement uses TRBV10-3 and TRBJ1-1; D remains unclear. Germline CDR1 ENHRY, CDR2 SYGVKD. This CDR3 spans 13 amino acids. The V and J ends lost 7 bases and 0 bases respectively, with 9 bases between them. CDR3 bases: TGTGCCATCAAAAAGCCGCTGAACACTGAAGCTTTCTTT. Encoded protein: CAIKKPLNTEAFF.

The CDR3 bases are TGTGCCAGTAGTATATTGGGGGGTGAGAATGAAAAACTGTTTTTT. This sequence encodes CASSILGGENEKLFF. This rearrangement joins TRBV19 to TRBJ1-4; tentatively, D is TRBD1 (5 bases). The CDR3 spans 15 residues. Germline V gene data show CDR1 as LNHDA and CDR2 as SQIVND (reference sequence). V gave up 2 bases and J gave up 5 bases, with 12 bases separating them.

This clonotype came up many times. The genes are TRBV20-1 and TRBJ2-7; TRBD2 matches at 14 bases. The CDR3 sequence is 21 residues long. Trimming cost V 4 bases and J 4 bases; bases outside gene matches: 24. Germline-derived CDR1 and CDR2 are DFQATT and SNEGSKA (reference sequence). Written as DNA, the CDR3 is TGCAGTGCTACCCCTACTCCCACCAGGCCGGGACTAGCGGGAGATGGGTACGAGCAGTACTTC. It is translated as CSATPTPTRPGLAGDGYEQYF.

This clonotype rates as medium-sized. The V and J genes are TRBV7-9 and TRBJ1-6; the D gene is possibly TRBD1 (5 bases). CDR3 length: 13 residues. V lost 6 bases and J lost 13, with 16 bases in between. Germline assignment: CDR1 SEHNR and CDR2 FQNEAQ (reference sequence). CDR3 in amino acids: CASSQTAGDPLHF. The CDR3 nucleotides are TGTGCCAGCAGTCAAACGGCGGGGGATCCCCTCCACTTT.

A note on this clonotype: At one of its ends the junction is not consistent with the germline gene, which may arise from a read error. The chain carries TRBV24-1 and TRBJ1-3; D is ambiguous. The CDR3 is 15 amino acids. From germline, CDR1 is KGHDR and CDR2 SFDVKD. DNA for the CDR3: TGTGCCACCAGTGCGCCACAGTTCACTGGAAACACCACATATTTT. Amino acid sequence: CATSAPQFTGNTTYF.

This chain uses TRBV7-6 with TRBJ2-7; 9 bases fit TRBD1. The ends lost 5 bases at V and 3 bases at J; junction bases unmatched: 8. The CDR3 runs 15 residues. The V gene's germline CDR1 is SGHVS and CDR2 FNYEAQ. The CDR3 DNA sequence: TGTGCCAGCAGCGCGGGACAGGGATACCTCTACGAGCAGTACTTC. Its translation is CASSAGQGYLYEQYF.